These 32 T cell receptor beta chains originate from one sample sequenced in a study of T-cell reconstitution after alpha-beta-depleted transplantation in children. Preparation of the TCRbeta library was carried out with unique molecular identifiers. TCRdb re-derived calls from the PCR reads in MiXCR, one entry per CDR3 protein. The data show about 870,000 distinct CDR3 sequences, under 20% seen once. Sample: PBMCs, mostly from graft donor cells, taken 360 days after TCRalphabeta/CD19-depleted stem cell transplant. All receptors derive from a male patient aged 10 to 17 who had a stem cell transplant for acute lymphoblastic leukemia, so the T cells may come from the graft donor.

This clonotype showed up just a few times. V and J are TRBV6-1 and TRBJ2-2, with 8 bases identical to TRBD2. CDR1 is MNHNS, CDR2 SASEGT, per germline. Trimming removed 7 bases from V and 0 bases from J; junction bases left unmatched: 1. This CDR3 is built from 14 residues. CDR3: CASKGLANTGELFF. Written as DNA, the CDR3 is TGTGCCAGCAAGGGACTAGCGAACACCGGGGAGCTGTTTTTT.

This clonotype was found many times. J is TRBJ2-5 and V is TRBV29-1; unclear D gene. This CDR3 comprises 14 residues. Germline V gene lookup returns CDR1 SQVTM and CDR2 ANQGSEA. V lost 4 bases and J lost 5, with 17 bases in between. DNA for the CDR3: TGCAGCGTTGGGCTCACCACCCCACGGGAGACCCAGTACTTC. Its translation: CSVGLTTPRETQYF.

The rearrangement links TRBV18 to TRBJ2-7; 13 positions match TRBD2. Germline CDR1 is KGHSH and CDR2 is LQKENI. The CDR3 has 18 amino acids. V shed 3 bases, J shed 2 bases, and the junction held 10 bases outside the gene matches. For the CDR3, the DNA is TGTGCCAGCTCACCTGGACTAGCGGGAGTGATTTCCGCCTACGAGCAGTACTTC. As protein: CASSPGLAGVISAYEQYF.

This rearrangement joins TRBV5-1 to TRBJ2-1, with 11 positions matching TRBD2. Per germline, CDR1 SGHRS and CDR2 YFSETQ. J lost 7 bases, V lost 4 bases, and 10 bases had no gene match. This CDR3 is built from 16 residues. DNA of the CDR3: TGCGCCAGCAGCCACAAACCGGGACTAGCGGTAAATGAGCAGTTCTTC. Amino acid sequence: CASSHKPGLAVNEQFF.

This clonotype has at least ten counts. The chain recombines TRBV12-3 or TRBV12-4 with TRBJ1-2; D is possibly TRBD1 (6 bases). The V gene lost 7 bases and the J gene lost 5 bases, with 20 bases spanning the gap. The CDR3 spans 15 residues. CDR3 DNA: TGTGCCAGCACTTTCGGGGACACCGGAAAGTATGGCTACACCTTC. Amino acid sequence: CASTFGDTGKYGYTF.

The chain uses TRBV7-2 and TRBJ2-4, with D hard to call. Germline V gene sequence: CDR1 SGHTA, CDR2 FQGNSA. This CDR3 has 17 residues. V lost 1 base and J lost 0, with 13 bases in between. The CDR3 reads CASSLGIVARAKNIQYF. CDR3 bases: TGTGCCAGCAGCTTAGGTATCGTGGCCCGAGCCAAAAACATTCAGTACTTC.

J is TRBJ2-3 and V is TRBV7-3; TRBD1 might be the D (5 bases). Germline CDR1 SGHTA, CDR2 FQGTGA. Trimming pared 4 bases from V and 2 bases from J, leaving 22 bases between. CDR3 length equals 18 residues. This chain's CDR3 is CASSSRPPQGIVTDTQYF. As DNA, the CDR3 is TGTGCCAGCAGCTCCCGTCCCCCTCAGGGAATCGTCACAGATACGCAGTATTTT.

The chain uses TRBV12-3 or TRBV12-4 and TRBJ2-5; 12 bases fit TRBD1. The CDR3 extends over 14 amino acids. Trimming removed 7 bases from V and 13 bases from J; junction bases left unmatched: 13. The chain's CDR3 is CASTTGTGGTKWYF. The CDR3 DNA reads TGTGCCAGCACAACCGGGACAGGGGGCACCAAATGGTACTTC.

V is TRBV7-3 and J is TRBJ2-1; D remains unclear. V lost 2 bases and J lost 7, with 18 bases in between. Germline-derived CDR1 and CDR2 are SGHTA and FQGTGA. CDR3 length: 16 amino acids. This CDR3 is CASSLYVRSRLNEQFF. DNA of the CDR3: TGTGCCAGCAGCTTATACGTTAGATCCCGCCTTAATGAGCAGTTCTTC.

This clonotype has a handful of counts. J is TRBJ2-3 and V is TRBV15, with 11 bases fitting TRBD2. Trimming removed 1 base from V and 6 bases from J; junction bases left unmatched: 6. The CDR3 spans 16 residues. CDR1 and CDR2 from the germline V gene are LNHNV and YYDKDF (reference sequence). Here the CDR3 reads CATSRGTSGRIDTQYF. CDR3 DNA: TGTGCCACCAGCAGAGGAACTAGCGGGAGAATTGATACGCAGTATTTT.

This clonotype appeared a few times. The gene calls are TRBV4-2 and TRBJ2-5; no definite D call. The germline CDR1 and CDR2 sequences are LGHNA and YNFKEQ. The CDR3 is 13 amino acids. The V gene lost 0 bases and the J gene lost 5 bases, with 7 bases spanning the gap. The CDR3 DNA is TGTGCCAGCAGCCAAGAGCCCCGGGAGACCCAGTACTTC. Translating gives CASSQEPRETQYF.

The chain joins TRBV29-1 to TRBJ1-1; D is undetermined. The V gene lost 3 bases and the J gene lost 8 bases, with 13 bases spanning the gap. Germline assignment: CDR1 SQVTM and CDR2 ANQGSEA. The CDR3 is made up of 12 amino acids. This CDR3 is CSVDYATVEAFF. CDR3 nucleotides: TGCAGCGTTGACTACGCAACAGTCGAAGCTTTCTTT. Complete variable domain (other parts from reference TRBV29-1 and TRBJ1-1): SAVISQKPSRDICQRGTSLTIQCQVDSQVTMMFWYRQQPGQSLTLIATANQGSEATYESGFVIDKFPISRPNLTFSTLTVSNMSPEDSSIYLCSVDYATVEAFFGQGTRLTVV.

The table lists this clonotype with many counts. This chain uses TRBV12-3 or TRBV12-4 with TRBJ2-7, with D uncertain. The CDR3 covers 15 residues. The V gene lost 5 bases and the J gene lost 7 bases, with 21 bases spanning the gap. The DNA of the CDR3 is TGTGCCAGCAGTCCCAGACTGAACTCCTACGCGGAGCAGTACTTC. It encodes CASSPRLNSYAEQYF.

This clonotype was observed many times. A junction end diverges from the germline sequence, so it may reflect a read error. V usage is TRBV7-6 and J usage is TRBJ2-7, with D hard to call. CDR3 length equals 12 residues. Germline-derived CDR1 and CDR2 are SGHVS and FNYEAQ. The CDR3 here is CASSLVDYEQYF. The DNA for the CDR3 is TGCGCCAGCAGCTTGGTGGACTACGAGCAGTACTTC.

This clonotype has ten or more counts. The rearrangement uses TRBV29-1 and TRBJ2-7, with 11 bases matching TRBD2. V gave up 2 bases and J gave up 3 bases; unmatched junction bases: 18. The CDR3 is made up of 19 amino acids. Germline CDR1 reads SQVTM; CDR2 reads ANQGSEA. CDR3 sequence: CSVEKRVRGTSGLSYEQYF. Here the CDR3 DNA reads TGCAGCGTTGAAAAAAGGGTTAGAGGGACTAGCGGTCTTAGCTACGAGCAGTACTTC.

The chain links TRBV5-5 to TRBJ2-7, with 7 bases fitting TRBD2. Germline values: CDR1 SGHKS, CDR2 YYEKEE (reference sequence). Trimming took 4 bases from V and 6 from J; bases not matched to a gene: 13. The length of the CDR3 is 15 residues. CDR3 amino acids: CASSNRAGLGFEQYF. CDR3 in DNA: TGTGCCAGCAGCAACCGAGCGGGGCTCGGATTCGAGCAGTACTTC.

The chain couples TRBV6-1 to TRBJ1-1; TRBD1 matches at 9 bases. The CDR3 has 14 amino acids. J was trimmed by 4 bases and V by 6 bases; bases with no gene match: 6. Per germline, CDR1 MNHNS and CDR2 SASEGT. In nucleotides, the CDR3 is TGTGCCAGCAGGCCGACAGGGGGGAGCACTGAAGCTTTCTTT. Translation gives CASRPTGGSTEAFF.

The chain combines TRBV11-3 with TRBJ2-7, with 10 positions matching TRBD1. The CDR3 consists of 15 residues. The junction had 5 bases not matched to a gene; V was cut back by 3 bases and J by 3 bases. Looked up from germline, CDR1 is SGHNT and CDR2 is YENEEA. CDR3 bases: TGTGCCAGCAGCTTCAGGACAGGGGGATACTACGAGCAGTACTTC. This gives the protein CASSFRTGGYYEQYF.

This clonotype was counted only a few times. The chain recombines TRBV7-2 with TRBJ2-5, with D unclear. The CDR3 runs to 14 residues. The V gene lost 4 bases and the J gene lost 2 bases, with 11 bases spanning the gap. Looked up from germline, CDR1 is SGHTA and CDR2 is FQGNSA. The CDR3 here is CASSYQVGQETQYF. The CDR3 DNA reads as TGTGCCAGCAGCTACCAGGTGGGGCAAGAGACCCAGTACTTC.

This clonotype occurred a few times. J is TRBJ2-5 and V is TRBV9; 9 positions agree with TRBD1. Germline V gene data show CDR1 as SGDLS and CDR2 as YYNGEE. Unmatched junction bases numbered 9, after V lost 4 bases and J lost 5 bases. The CDR3 length is 15 residues. CDR3 amino acids: CASSPRDRAEETQYF. CDR3 nucleotide sequence: TGTGCCAGCAGCCCCAGGGACAGGGCCGAGGAGACCCAGTACTTC.

This clonotype has ten or more counts. This sequence joins TRBV27 and TRBJ2-2, with D possibly matching TRBD2 (5 bases). The V gene's germline CDR1 is MNHEY and CDR2 SMNVEV (reference sequence). The CDR3 has 12 residues. Trimming removed 2 bases at V and 7 bases at J, with 5 bases between. The CDR3: CASSLRGGELFF. The CDR3 bases are TGTGCCAGCAGTTTACGGGGCGGGGAGCTGTTTTTT.

This clonotype was observed a few times. The chain combines TRBV24-1 with TRBJ2-6, with D unclear. Trimming cost V 1 base and J 0 bases, with 3 bases left between them. Germline V lookup: CDR1 KGHDR, CDR2 SFDVKD. This CDR3 is 15 amino acids long. The CDR3 sequence is CATSDFRSGANVLTF. In DNA, the CDR3 is TGTGCCACCAGTGATTTCCGCTCTGGGGCCAACGTCCTGACTTTC.

This sequence joins TRBV6-5 and TRBJ1-1; no reliable D call. V lost 2 bases and J lost 5, with 15 bases in between. The CDR3 has 15 residues. Germline values: CDR1 MNHEY, CDR2 SVGAGI. In DNA, the CDR3 is TGTGCCAGCAGTTACCAGGCGGAAATCGGGACTGAAGCTTTCTTT. It translates to CASSYQAEIGTEAFF.

The V call is TRBV10-3, the J call TRBJ1-2, with D hard to call. The CDR3 covers 12 residues. CDR1 is ENHRY, CDR2 SYGVKD, per germline. V was trimmed by 10 bases and J by 7 bases, leaving 16 bases between them. The CDR3 reads CATYLGSRGYTF. CDR3 DNA: TGTGCCACTTATTTGGGGTCTCGTGGCTACACCTTC.

The rearrangement joins TRBV12-3 or TRBV12-4 to TRBJ2-5, with TRBD2 matching over 14 bases. V lost 3 bases and J lost 4; bases outside the gene matches: 7. The CDR3 length is 17 residues. CDR3 bases: TGTGCCAGCAGTTTCCGGACTAGCGGGAGGTCTGGAGAGACCCAGTACTTC. It is translated as CASSFRTSGRSGETQYF.

Details on this clonotype: A read error may be the cause here, since a much bigger clone is one base away. The V call is TRBV5-1, the J call TRBJ2-7; D is ambiguous. Trimming took off 4 bases at V and 6 bases at J, with 8 bases between the two ends. Germline assignment: CDR1 SGHRS and CDR2 YFSETQ. CDR3 length equals 11 residues. CDR3 DNA: TGCGCCAGCAGCCCAAATTTCGAGCAGTACTTC. Translating it yields CASSPNFEQYF.

There are a few counts of this clonotype. The rearrangement joins TRBV20-1 to TRBJ2-7, with D unclear. The CDR3 extends over 15 amino acids. V was cut by 0 bases and J by 4 bases, with 16 bases left in between. The germline gives CDR1 DFQATT, CDR2 SNEGSKA (reference sequence). CDR3 bases: TGCAGTGCTAGAGAATTTAAAGTGACCCCTTACGAGCAGTACTTC. Residues: CSAREFKVTPYEQYF.

This clonotype turned up a few times. The chain links TRBV2 to TRBJ2-7; TRBD2 agrees at 11 bases. With V trimmed by 4 bases and J by 0 bases, 11 bases remained unmatched. The CDR3 is 18 residues long. The germline V gene encodes CDR1 SNHLY and CDR2 FYNNEI. In DNA form, the CDR3 reads TGTGCCAGCAGTGGACCCGGGACTAGCGGCTATAGCTCCTACGAGCAGTACTTC. Protein: CASSGPGTSGYSSYEQYF. Complete variable domain (other parts from reference TRBV2 and TRBJ2-7): EPEVTQTPSHQVTQMGQEVILRCVPISNHLYFYWYRQILGQKVEFLVSFYNNEISEKSEIFDDQFSVERPDGSNFTLKIRSTKLEDSAMYFCASSGPGTSGYSSYEQYFGPGTRLTVT.

This rearrangement joins TRBV2 to TRBJ2-1; no definite D call. The germline CDR1 and CDR2 sequences are SNHLY and FYNNEI. V was shortened by 7 bases and J by 10 bases, with 20 bases between the two germline ends. This CDR3 is 14 amino acids long. Here the CDR3 reads CASTRSAAPREQFF. The DNA for the CDR3 is TGTGCCAGCACCCGCTCCGCAGCTCCCCGGGAGCAGTTCTTC.

This clonotype was recorded a few times. The rearrangement links TRBV7-2 to TRBJ2-3, with D uncertain. V was shortened by 6 bases and J by 6 bases, with 16 bases between the two germline ends. Germline loops: CDR1 SGHTA, CDR2 FQGNSA. CDR3 length: 14 residues. CDR3 in DNA: TGTGCCAGCAGTTCTAGATCCGGCCGGGATACGCAGTATTTT. As protein: CASSSRSGRDTQYF.

V usage is TRBV7-9 and J usage is TRBJ2-3, with D perhaps TRBD1 (5 bases). The CDR3 spans 13 residues. Per germline, CDR1 SEHNR and CDR2 FQNEAQ (reference sequence). V was trimmed by 8 bases and J by 6 bases, leaving 15 bases between them. This CDR3 is CASGPSGFDTQYF. DNA of the CDR3: TGTGCCAGCGGCCCGTCAGGGTTTGATACGCAGTATTTT.

This clonotype was counted only a few times. The rearrangement links TRBV29-1 to TRBJ2-1; no firm D call. CDR1 and CDR2 from the germline V gene are SQVTM and ANQGSEA. The CDR3 has 12 residues. Trimming took off 4 bases at V and 7 bases at J, with 11 bases between the two ends. The CDR3 here is CSVAPLSNEQFF. Written as DNA, the CDR3 is TGCAGCGTTGCCCCTTTAAGTAATGAGCAGTTCTTC.